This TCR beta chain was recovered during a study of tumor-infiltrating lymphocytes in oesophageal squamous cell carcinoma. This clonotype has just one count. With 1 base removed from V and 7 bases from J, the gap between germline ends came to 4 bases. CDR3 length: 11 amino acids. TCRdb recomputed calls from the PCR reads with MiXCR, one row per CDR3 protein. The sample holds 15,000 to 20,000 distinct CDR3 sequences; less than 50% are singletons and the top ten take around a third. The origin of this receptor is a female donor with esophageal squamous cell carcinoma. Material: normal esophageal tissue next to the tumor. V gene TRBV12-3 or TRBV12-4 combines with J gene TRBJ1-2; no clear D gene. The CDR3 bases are TGTGCCAGCAGTTTAGAGGTTGGCTACACCTTC. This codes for CASSLEVGYTF.